This section outlines one TCR beta chain sequence together with its context. Its matching antigen is unknown. CDR1 is LNHDA, CDR2 SQIVND, per germline (reference sequence). The CDR3 totals 13 residues. Trimming removed 6 bases from V and 4 bases from J; junction bases left unmatched: 3. Using immunoSEQ multiplex PCR, the repertoire was profiled, and TCRdb retains in-frame clones only, with some absent. There are some 81,000 clones in the sample; about 89% occur only once, and under 0.4% lies in the top ten. This specimen belongs to a study of graft-versus-host responses after intestinal transplantation. Study context: All recipients were transplanted with multivisceral, liver-intestinal, or isolated intestinal grafts.

The study, taken as a whole, reports: Recipient marrow held GvH clones, some first seen in ileum or blood.

V and J are TRBV19 and TRBJ2-3; 8 positions match TRBD1. The receptor was derived from a human donor who received an intestinal transplant. The sequenced sample was unstimulated CD4+ T cells sorted from spleen or lymph node cells, obtained before intestinal transplant. The CDR3, as DNA: TGTGCCAGTAGGCAGGGGGCTTCAGATACGCAGTATTTT. This sequence encodes CASRQGASDTQYF.